The following is a T cell receptor beta chain sequence with its context. Its antigen is unidentified. The table came from immunoSEQ multiplex PCR; TCRdb's copy has only in-frame clones and leaves some out. Here the sample spans some 2,000,000 clones, 85% to 95% being singletons. The data originate from a study of shared clonotypes between healthy human individuals. Overall study context: Three plates were used per donor for CD4 naive, three for CD4 memory, two for CD8 naive and one for CD8 memory. Study conclusions and caveats: Researchers found naive subsets generally carried larger estimated richness than memory subsets. What limited the represented genetic and exposure-history diversity was the small number of donors. The four-donor shared clonotypes exceeded non-shared clonotypes in generation probability, with non-shared ones scoring lower.

Trimming took off 4 bases at V and 4 bases at J, with 19 bases between the two ends. Germline lookup yields CDR1 MGHRA and CDR2 YSYEKL. This CDR3 region has 16 residues. This TCR derives from a man aged 18-30 years in good health. V and J are TRBV4-1 and TRBJ1-2; D is possibly TRBD1 (6 bases). Sequenced: naive CD4+ T cells sorted from blood. The subset was: CD45RA+ positively selected. The CDR3 loop is CASSREATTGSYGYTF. CDR3 coding DNA: TGCGCCAGCAGCCGCGAAGCTACGACAGGTTCCTATGGCTACACCTTC.